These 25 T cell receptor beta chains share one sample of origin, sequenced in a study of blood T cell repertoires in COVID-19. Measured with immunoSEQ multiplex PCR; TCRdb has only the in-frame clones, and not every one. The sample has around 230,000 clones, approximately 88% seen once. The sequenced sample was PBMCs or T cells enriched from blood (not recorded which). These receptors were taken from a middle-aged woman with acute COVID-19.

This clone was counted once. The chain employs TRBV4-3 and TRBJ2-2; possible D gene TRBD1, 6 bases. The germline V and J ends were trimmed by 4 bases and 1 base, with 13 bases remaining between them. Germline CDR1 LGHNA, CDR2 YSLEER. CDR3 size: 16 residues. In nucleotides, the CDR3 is TGCGCCAGCAGCCGTCGCCCGGGACAGAACACCGGGGAGCTGTTTTTT. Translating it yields CASSRRPGQNTGELFF.

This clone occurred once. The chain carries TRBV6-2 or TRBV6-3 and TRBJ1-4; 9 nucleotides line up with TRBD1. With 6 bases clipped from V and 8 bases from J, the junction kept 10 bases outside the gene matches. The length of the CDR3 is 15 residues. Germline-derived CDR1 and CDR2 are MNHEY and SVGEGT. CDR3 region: CASSSPTGGNEKLFF. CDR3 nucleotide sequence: TGTGCCAGCAGCTCCCCGACAGGGGGGAACGAAAAACTGTTTTTT.

CDR3 nucleotides: TGTGCCAGCAGCCAAAAAGGAGCCGGAGGCAATCAGCCCCAGCATTTT. Translating gives CASSQKGAGGNQPQHF. This chain connects TRBV3-1 (or the pseudogene TRBV3-2) to TRBJ1-5; D call uncertain. With 2 bases removed from V and 2 bases from J, the gap between germline ends came to 13 bases. Looked up from germline, CDR1 is LGHDT and CDR2 is YNNKEL (reference sequence). This CDR3 is 16 amino acids long.

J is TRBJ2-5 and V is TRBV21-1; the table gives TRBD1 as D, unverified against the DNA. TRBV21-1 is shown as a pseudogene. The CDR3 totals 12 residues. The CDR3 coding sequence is TGTGCCAGCAGCAATGTTAGGGGTAACCAGTACTTC. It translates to CASSNVRGNQYF.

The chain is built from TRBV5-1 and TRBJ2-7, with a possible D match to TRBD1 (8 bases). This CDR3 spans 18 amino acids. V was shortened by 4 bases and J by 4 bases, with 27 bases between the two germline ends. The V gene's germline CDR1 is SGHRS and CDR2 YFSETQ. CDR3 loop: CASSAGGARDRRNYEQYF. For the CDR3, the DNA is TGCGCCAGCAGCGCTGGGGGGGCGCGGGACAGGAGAAATTACGAGCAGTACTTC.

The CDR3, as DNA: TGTGCCAGCAGTTACACGGGTAATGGTGGCTACACCTTC. Its protein is CASSYTGNGGYTF. This chain joins TRBV6-5 and TRBJ1-2; no clear D gene. Germline V gene data show CDR1 as MNHEY and CDR2 as SVGAGI. V gave up 2 bases and J gave up 7 bases, with 11 bases separating them. CDR3 length: 13 amino acids.

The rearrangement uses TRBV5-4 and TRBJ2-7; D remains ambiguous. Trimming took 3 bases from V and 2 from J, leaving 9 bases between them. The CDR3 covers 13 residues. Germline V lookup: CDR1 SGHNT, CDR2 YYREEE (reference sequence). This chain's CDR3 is CASSSAVTYEQYF. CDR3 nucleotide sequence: TGTGCCAGCAGCTCCGCGGTCACCTACGAGCAGTACTTC.

The CDR3 protein is CATSRGTEAFF. DNA for the CDR3: TGTGCCACCAGCCGGGGCACTGAAGCTTTCTTT. The J gene is TRBJ1-1, the V gene TRBV24-1; D gene ambiguous. This CDR3 is built from 11 residues. V gave up 7 bases and J gave up 4 bases, with 6 bases separating them. Germline lookup yields CDR1 KGHDR and CDR2 SFDVKD.

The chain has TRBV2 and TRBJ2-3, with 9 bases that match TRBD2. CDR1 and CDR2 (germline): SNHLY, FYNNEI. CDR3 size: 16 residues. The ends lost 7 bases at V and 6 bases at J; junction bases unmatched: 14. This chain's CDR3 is CASNIGGGALGDTQYF. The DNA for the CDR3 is TGTGCCAGCAATATTGGCGGGGGGGCCCTTGGCGATACGCAGTATTTT.

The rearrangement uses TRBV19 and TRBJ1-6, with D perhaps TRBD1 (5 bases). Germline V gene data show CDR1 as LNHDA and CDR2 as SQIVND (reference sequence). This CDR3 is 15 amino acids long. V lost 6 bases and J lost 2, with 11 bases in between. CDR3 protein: CASSPGLTYNSPLHF. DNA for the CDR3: TGTGCCAGTAGCCCGGGACTGACCTATAATTCACCCCTCCACTTT.

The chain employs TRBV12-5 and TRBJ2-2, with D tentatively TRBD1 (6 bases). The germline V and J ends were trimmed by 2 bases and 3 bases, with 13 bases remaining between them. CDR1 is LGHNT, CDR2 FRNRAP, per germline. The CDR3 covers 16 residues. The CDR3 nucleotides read TGTGCTAGTGGTTTGCTTCAGGGGTTCGACACCGGGGAGCTGTTTTTT. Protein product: CASGLLQGFDTGELFF. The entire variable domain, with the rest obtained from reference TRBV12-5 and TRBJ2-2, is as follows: DARVTQTPRHKVTEMGQEVTMRCQPILGHNTVFWYRQTMMQGLELLAYFRNRAPLDDSGMPKDRFSAEMPDATLATLKIQPSEPRDSAVYFCASGLLQGFDTGELFFGEGSRLTVL.

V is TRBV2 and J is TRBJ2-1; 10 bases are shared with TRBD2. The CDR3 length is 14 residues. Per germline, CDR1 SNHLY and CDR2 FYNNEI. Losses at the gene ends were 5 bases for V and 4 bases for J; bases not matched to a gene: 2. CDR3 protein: CASSIAGGYNEQFF. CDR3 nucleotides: TGTGCCAGCAGTATAGCGGGAGGTTACAATGAGCAGTTCTTC. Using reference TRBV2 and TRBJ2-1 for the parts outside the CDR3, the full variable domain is EPEVTQTPSHQVTQMGQEVILRCVPISNHLYFYWYRQILGQKVEFLVSFYNNEISEKSEIFDDQFSVERPDGSNFTLKIRSTKLEDSAMYFCASSIAGGYNEQFFGPGTRLTVL.

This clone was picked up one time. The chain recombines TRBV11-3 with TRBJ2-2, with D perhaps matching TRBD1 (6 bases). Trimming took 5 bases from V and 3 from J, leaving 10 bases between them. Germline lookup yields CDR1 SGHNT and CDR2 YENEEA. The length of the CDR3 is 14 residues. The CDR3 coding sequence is TGTGCCAGCAGCCCGAGACAGGACACCGGGGAGCTGTTTTTT. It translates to CASSPRQDTGELFF.

DNA for the CDR3: TGCGCCAGCAGCCAAGACGGGGTAGCGGGGATCACAGATACGCAGTATTTT. This gives the protein CASSQDGVAGITDTQYF. V and J are TRBV4-3 and TRBJ2-3; 8 bases are a match to TRBD2. The V gene end was trimmed by 0 bases and the J gene end by 2 bases; junction bases not matched to a gene: 7. CDR1 and CDR2 (germline): LGHNA, YSLEER. There are 17 residues in the CDR3.

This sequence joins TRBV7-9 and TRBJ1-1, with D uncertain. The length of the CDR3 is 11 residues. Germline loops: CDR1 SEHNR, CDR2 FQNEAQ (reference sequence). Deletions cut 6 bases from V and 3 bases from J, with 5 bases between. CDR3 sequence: CASRDYTEAFF. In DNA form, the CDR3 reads TGTGCCAGCAGAGACTACACTGAAGCTTTCTTT.

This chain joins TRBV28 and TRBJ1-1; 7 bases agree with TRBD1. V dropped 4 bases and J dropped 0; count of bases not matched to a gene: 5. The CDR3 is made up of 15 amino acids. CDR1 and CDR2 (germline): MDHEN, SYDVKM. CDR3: CASSSRQGVNTEAFF. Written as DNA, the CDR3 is TGTGCCAGCAGTTCTCGACAGGGTGTGAACACTGAAGCTTTCTTT.

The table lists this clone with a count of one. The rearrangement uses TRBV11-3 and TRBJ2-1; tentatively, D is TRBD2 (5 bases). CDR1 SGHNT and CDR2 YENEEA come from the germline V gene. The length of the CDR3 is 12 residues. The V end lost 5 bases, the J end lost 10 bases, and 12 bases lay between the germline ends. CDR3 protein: CASSIPGTEQFF. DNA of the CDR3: TGTGCCAGCAGCATCCCGGGAACCGAGCAGTTCTTC.

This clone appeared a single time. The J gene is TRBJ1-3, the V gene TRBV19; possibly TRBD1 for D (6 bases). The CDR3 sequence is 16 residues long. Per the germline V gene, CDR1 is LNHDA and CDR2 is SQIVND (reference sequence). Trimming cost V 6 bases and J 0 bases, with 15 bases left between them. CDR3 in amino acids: CASSPPTGLSGNTIYF. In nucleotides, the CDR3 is TGTGCCAGTAGCCCCCCTACAGGGCTCTCTGGAAACACCATATATTTT.

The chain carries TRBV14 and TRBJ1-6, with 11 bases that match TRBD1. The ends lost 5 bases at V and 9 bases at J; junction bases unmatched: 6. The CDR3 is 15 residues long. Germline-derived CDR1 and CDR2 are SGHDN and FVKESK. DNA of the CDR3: TGTGCCAGCAGCTATCATGGACAGGGGGCTTCACCCCTCCACTTT. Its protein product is CASSYHGQGASPLHF.

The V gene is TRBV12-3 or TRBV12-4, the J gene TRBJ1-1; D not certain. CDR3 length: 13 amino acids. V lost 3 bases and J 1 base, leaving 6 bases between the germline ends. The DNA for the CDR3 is TGTGCCAGCAGTTTGAGGGAGAACACTGAAGCTTTCTTT. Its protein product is CASSLRENTEAFF.

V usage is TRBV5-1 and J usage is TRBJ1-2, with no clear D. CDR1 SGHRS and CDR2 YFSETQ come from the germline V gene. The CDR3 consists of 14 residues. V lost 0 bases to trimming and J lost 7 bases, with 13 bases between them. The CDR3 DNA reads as TGCGCCAGCAGCTTGGGTAGCGGTCAAGGTGGCTACACCTTC. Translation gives CASSLGSGQGGYTF.

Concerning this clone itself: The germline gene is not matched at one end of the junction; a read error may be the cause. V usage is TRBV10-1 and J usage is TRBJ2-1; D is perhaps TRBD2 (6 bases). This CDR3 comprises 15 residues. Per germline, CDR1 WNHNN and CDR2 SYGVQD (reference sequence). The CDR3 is CASSKAGLGYHEQFF. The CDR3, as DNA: TGCGCCAGCAGTAAAGCGGGCCTGGGCTACCATGAGCAGTTCTTC.

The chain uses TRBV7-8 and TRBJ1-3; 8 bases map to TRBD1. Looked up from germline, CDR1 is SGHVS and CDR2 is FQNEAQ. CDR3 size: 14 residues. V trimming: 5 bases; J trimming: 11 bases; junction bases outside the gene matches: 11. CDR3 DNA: TGTGCCAGCAGCCCAGGGACAGGCGGTTTGTCCATATATTTT. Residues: CASSPGTGGLSIYF. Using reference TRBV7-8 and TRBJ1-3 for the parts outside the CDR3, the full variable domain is GAGVSQSPRYKVAKRGQDVALRCDPISGHVSLFWYQQALGQGPEFLTYFQNEAQLDKSGLPSDRFFAERPEGSVSTLKIQRTQQEDSAVYLCASSPGTGGLSIYFGEGSWLTVV.

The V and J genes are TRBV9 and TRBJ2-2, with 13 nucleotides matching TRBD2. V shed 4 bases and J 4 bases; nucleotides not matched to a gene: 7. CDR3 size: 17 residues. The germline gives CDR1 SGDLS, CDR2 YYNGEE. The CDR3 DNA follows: TGTGCCAGCAGCCCAAGGACTAGCGGGAGTGTCACCGGGGAGCTGTTTTTT. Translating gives CASSPRTSGSVTGELFF.

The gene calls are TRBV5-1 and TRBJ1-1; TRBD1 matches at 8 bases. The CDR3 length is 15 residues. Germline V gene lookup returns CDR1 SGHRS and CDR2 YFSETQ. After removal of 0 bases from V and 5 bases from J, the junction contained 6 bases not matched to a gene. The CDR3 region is CASSLADRDPTEAFF. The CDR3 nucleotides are TGCGCCAGCAGCTTGGCGGACAGGGACCCAACTGAAGCTTTCTTT.